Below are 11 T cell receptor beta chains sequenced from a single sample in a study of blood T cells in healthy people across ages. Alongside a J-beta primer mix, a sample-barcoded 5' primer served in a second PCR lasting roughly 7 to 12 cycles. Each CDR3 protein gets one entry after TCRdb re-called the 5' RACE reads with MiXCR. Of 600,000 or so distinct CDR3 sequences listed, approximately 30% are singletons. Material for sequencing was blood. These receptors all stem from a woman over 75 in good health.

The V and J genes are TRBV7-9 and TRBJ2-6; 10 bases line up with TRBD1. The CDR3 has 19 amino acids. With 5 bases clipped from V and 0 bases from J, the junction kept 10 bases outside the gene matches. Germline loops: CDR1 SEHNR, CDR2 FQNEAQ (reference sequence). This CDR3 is CASSPTPGQGISGANVLTF. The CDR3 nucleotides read TGTGCCAGCAGCCCTACCCCGGGACAGGGGATCTCTGGGGCCAACGTCCTGACTTTC.

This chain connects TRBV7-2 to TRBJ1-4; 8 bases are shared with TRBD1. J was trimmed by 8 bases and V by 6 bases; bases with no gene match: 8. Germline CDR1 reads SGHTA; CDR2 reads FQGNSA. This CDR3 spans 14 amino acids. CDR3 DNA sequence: TGTGCCAGCAGTAGGACAGGGCTCAGGGAAAAACTGTTTTTT. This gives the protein CASSRTGLREKLFF.

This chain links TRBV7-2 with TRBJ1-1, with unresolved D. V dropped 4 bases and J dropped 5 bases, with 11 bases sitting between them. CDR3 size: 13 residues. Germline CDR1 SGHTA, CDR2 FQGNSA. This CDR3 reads CASSSTFWTEAFF. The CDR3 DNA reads TGTGCCAGCAGCTCAACGTTCTGGACTGAAGCTTTCTTT. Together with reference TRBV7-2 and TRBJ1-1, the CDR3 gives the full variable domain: GAGVSQSPSNKVTEKGKDVELRCDPISGHTALYWYRQSLGQGLEFLIYFQGNSAPDKSGLPSDRFSAERTGGSVSTLTIQRTQQEDSAVYLCASSSTFWTEAFFGQGTRLTVV.

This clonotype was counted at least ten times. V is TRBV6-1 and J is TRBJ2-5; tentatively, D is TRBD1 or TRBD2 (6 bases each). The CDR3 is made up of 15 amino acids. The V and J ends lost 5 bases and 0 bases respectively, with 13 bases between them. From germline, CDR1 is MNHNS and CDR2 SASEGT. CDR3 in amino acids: CASSPGARDQETQYF. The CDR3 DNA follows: TGTGCCAGCAGTCCGGGGGCGAGGGACCAAGAGACCCAGTACTTC.

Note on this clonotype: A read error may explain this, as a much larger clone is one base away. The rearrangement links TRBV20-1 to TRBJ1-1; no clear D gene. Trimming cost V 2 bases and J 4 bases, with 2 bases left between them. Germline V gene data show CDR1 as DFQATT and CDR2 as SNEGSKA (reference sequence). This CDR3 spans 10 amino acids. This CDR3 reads CSARRTEAFF. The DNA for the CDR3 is TGCAGTGCTAGACGCACTGAAGCTTTCTTT.

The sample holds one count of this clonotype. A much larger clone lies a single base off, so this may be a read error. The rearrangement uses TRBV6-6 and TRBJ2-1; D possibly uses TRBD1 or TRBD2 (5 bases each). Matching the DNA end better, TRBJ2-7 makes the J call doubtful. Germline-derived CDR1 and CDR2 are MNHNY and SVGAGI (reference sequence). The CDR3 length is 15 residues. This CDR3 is CASRPRGVNYNEQYF. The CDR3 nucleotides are TGTGCCAGCAGGCCCCGAGGGGTAAATTACAATGAGCAGTACTTC.

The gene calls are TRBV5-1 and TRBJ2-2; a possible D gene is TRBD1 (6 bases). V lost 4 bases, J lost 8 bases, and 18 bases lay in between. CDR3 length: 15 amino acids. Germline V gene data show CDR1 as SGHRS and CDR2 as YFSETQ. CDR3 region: CASSAGQLTLGELFF. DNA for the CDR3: TGCGCCAGCAGCGCCGGACAGTTAACATTGGGGGAGCTGTTTTTT. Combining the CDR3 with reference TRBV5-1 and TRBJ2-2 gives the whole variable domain KAGVTQTPRYLIKTRGQQVTLSCSPISGHRSVSWYQQTPGQGLQFLFEYFSETQRNKGNFPGRFSGRQFSNSRSEMNVSTLELGDSALYLCASSAGQLTLGELFFGEGSRLTVL.

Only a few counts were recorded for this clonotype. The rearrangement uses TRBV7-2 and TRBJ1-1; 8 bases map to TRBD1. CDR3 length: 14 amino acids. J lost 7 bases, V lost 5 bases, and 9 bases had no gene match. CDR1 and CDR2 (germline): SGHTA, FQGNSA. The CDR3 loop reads CTSSRDRPIGEAFF. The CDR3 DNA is TGTACCAGCAGCAGGGACAGGCCTATTGGTGAAGCTTTCTTT.

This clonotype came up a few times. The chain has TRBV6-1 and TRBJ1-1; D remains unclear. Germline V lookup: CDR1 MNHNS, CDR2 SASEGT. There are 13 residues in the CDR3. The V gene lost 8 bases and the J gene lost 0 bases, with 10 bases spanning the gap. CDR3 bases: TGTGCCAGCGGTAGGGAGCTGAACACTGAAGCTTTCTTT. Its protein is CASGRELNTEAFF.

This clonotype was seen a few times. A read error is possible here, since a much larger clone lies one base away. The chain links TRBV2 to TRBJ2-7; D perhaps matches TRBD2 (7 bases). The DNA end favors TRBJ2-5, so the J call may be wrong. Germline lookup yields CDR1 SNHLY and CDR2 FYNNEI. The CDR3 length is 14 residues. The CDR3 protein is CASSVPGGGETQYF. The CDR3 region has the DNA TGTGCCAGCAGTGTTCCGGGGGGCGGGGAGACCCAGTACTTC.

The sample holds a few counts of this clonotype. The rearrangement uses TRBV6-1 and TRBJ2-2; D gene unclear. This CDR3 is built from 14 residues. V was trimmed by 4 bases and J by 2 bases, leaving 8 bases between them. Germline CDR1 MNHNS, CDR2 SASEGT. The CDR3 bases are TGTGCCAGCAGTGCCGTAAGAAACACCGGGGAGCTGTTTTTT. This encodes CASSAVRNTGELFF.